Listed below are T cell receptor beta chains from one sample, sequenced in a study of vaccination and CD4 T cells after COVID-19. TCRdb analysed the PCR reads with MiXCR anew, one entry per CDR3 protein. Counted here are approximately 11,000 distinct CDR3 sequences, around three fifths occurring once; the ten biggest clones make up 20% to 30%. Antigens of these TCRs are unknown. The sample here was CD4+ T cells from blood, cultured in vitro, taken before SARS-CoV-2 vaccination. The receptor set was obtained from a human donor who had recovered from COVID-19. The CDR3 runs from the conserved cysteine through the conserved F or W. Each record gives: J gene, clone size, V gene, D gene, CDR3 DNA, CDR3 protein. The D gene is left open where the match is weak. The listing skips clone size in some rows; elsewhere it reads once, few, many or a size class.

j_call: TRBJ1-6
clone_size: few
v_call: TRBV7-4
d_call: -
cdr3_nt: TGTGCCAGCAGCGTAGCGGGTTCACCCCTCCACTTT
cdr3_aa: CASSVAGSPLHF

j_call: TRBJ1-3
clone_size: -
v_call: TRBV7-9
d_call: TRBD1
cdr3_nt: TGTGCCAGCAGCCTACGGGGACAGAGCTCTGGAAACACCATATATTTT
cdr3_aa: CASSLRGQSSGNTIYF

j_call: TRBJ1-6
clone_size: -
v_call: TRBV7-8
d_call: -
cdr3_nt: TGTGCCAGCAGCCCCCGGAGGGAGGCCTATAATTCACCCCTCCACTTT
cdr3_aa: CASSPRREAYNSPLHF

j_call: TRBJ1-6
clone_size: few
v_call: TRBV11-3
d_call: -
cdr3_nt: TGTGCCAGCAGCCCAGGGACGGACGCGCCCCTCCACTTT
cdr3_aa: CASSPGTDAPLHF

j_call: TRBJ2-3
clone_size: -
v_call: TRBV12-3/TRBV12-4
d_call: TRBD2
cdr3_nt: TGTGCCAGCAGTTTTGAAGCGGGAGCTGCCACAGATACGCAGTATTTT
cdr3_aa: CASSFEAGAATDTQYF

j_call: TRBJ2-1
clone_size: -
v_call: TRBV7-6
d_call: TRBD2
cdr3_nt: TGTGCCAGCAGCTTAAGTAGCGGGAGGGCAAATGAGCAGTTCTTC
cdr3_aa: CASSLSSGRANEQFF

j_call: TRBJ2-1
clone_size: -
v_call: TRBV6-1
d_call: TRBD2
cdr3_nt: TGTGCCAGCATGCAGCGGGAGTATGAGCAGTTCTTC
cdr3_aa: CASMQREYEQFF

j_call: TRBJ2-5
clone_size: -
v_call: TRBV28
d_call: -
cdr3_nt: TGTGCCAGCAGTTTCCTAGGAATCCTAGAGACCCAGTACTTC
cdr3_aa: CASSFLGILETQYF

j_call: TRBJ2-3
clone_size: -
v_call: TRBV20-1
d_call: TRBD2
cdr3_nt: TGCAGTGCGCACTACGGAGCGGGAACAGATACGCAGTATTTT
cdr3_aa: CSAHYGAGTDTQYF

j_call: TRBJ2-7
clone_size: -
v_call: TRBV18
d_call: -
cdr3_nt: TGTGCCAGCTCACCTCAACAGGGTATCAACGAGCAGTACTTC
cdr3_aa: CASSPQQGINEQYF

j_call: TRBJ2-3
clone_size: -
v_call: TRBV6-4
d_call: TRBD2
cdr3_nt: TGTGCCAGCAGTGACGTAGCGGGAGGCACAGATACGCAGTATTTT
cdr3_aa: CASSDVAGGTDTQYF

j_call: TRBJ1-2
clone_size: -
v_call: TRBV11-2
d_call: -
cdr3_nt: TGTGCCAGCAGCCTTATCAACAGGGCCCTTTATGGCTACACCTTC
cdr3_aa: CASSLINRALYGYTF

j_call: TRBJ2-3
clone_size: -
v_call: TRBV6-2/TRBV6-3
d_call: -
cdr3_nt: TGTGCCAGCACCCCGGACAGCACAGATACGCAGTATTTT
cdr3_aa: CASTPDSTDTQYF

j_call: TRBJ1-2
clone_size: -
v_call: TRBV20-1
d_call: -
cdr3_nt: TGCAGTGCTCAACGAGGTCCGGCACTCTCCGGCTACACCTTC
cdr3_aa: CSAQRGPALSGYTF

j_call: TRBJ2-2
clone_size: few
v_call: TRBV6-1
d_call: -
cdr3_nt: TGTGCCAGCAGTGGACCTACCGGGGAGCTGTTTTTT
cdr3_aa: CASSGPTGELFF

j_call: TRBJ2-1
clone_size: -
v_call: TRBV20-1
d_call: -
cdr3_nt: TGCAGTGCTAGAAATCGGGAGCCCCACTCCTACAATGAGCAGTTCTTC
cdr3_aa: CSARNREPHSYNEQFF

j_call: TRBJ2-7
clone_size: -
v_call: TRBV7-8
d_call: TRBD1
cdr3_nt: TGTGCCAGCAGCTTGGGACAGGGGGGGGCGGAGCAGTACTTC
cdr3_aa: CASSLGQGGAEQYF

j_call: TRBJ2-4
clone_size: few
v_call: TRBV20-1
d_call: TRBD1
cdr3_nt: TGCAGTGCCACGACAGGGCAGCTAGCCAAAAACATTCAGTACTTC
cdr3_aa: CSATTGQLAKNIQYF

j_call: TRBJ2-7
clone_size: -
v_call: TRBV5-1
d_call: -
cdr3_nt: TGCGCCAGCAGCTTGGAGGCGGTACCCTACGAGCAGTACTTC
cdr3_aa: CASSLEAVPYEQYF

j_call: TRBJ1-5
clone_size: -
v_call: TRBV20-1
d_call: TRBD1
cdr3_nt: TGCAGTGCAACCCCGGGACAGGGGCATCAGCCCCAGCATTTT
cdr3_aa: CSATPGQGHQPQHF

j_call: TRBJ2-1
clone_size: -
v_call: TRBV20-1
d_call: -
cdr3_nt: TGCAGTGCTAGACTCCTAGGGCAGTTCTTC
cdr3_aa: CSARLLGQFF

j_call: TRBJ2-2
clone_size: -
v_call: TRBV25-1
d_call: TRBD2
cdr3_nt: TGTGCCAGCAGTGCATCGGGGGGGACGAACACCGGGGAGCTGTTTTTT
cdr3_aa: CASSASGGTNTGELFF

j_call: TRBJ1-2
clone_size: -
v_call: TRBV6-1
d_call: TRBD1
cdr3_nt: TGTGCCAGCAGCCTAGGACAGGGGGTATATGGCTACACCTTC
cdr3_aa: CASSLGQGVYGYTF

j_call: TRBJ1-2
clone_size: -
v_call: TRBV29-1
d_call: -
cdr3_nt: TGCAGCGTCGTGGATGGCTACACCTTC
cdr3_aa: CSVVDGYTF

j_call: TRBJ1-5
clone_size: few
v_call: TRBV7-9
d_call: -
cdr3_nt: TGTGCCAGCAGCTTCGGAGTGGGCATCGACTCGAATCAGCCCCAGCATTTT
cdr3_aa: CASSFGVGIDSNQPQHF

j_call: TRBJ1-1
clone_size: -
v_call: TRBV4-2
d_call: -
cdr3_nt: TGTGCCAGCACCAAAGACCGAGCGATTAGGAACACTGAAGCTTTCTTT
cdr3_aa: CASTKDRAIRNTEAFF

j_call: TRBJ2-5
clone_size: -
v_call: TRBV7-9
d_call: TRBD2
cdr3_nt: TGTGCCAGCAGCTTGGGGGGGAGCGGGCGGCAAGAGACCCAGTACTTC
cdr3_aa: CASSLGGSGRQETQYF

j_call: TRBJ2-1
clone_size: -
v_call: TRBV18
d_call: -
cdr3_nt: TGTGCCAGCTCACCACCTACGGGGAGCTCCTACAATGAGCAGTTCTTC
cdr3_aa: CASSPPTGSSYNEQFF

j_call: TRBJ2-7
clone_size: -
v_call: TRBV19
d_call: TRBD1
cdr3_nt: TGTGCCAGTAGTAGGGGACAGGGGGCCTCCTACGAGCAGTACTTC
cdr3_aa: CASSRGQGASYEQYF

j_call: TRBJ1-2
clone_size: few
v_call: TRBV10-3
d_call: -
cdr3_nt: TGTGCCATCAGTGAAGAGAAAGGGGGGAACTATGGCTACACCTTC
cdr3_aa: CAISEEKGGNYGYTF

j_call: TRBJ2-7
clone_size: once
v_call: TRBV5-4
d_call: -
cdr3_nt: TGTGCCAGCAGCTTAGGTAGAGGGCCGGGCGAGCAGTACTTC
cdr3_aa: CASSLGRGPGEQYF

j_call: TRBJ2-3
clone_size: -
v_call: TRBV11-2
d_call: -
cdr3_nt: TGTGCCAGCAGCGGTAGGGGGAGTAGCACAGATACGCAGTATTTT
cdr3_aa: CASSGRGSSTDTQYF

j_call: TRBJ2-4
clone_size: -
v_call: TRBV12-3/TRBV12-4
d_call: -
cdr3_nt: TGTGCCAGCAGAGGCCTCGGGAGCGGCCAAAACATTCAGTACTTC
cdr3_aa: CASRGLGSGQNIQYF

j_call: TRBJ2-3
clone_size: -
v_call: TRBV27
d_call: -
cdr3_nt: TGTGCCAGCAGGACAGTTAGCACAGATACGCAGTATTTT
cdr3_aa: CASRTVSTDTQYF

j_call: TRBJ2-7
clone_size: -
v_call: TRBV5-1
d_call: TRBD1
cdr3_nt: TGCGCCAGCAGCCAGGACAGGGAAGGGTACGAGCAGTACTTC
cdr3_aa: CASSQDREGYEQYF

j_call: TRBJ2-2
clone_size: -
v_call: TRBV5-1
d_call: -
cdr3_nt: TGCGCCAGCAGCTTCCCGCCCATTAGCGGAAACACCGGGGAGCTGTTTTTT
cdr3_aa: CASSFPPISGNTGELFF

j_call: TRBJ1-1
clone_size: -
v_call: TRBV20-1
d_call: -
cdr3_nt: TGCAGTGCCACTTCGTCTACCATTTTGGCTGAAGCTTTCTTT
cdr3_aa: CSATSSTILAEAFF

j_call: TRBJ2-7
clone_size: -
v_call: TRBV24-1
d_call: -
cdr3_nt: TGTGCCACCAGTGATTCGAGACAGCCTTCCTACGAGCAGTACTTC
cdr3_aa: CATSDSRQPSYEQYF

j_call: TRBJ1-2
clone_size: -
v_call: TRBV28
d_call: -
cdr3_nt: TGTGCCAGCAGTTTGGGGGCTTACTATGGCTACACCTTC
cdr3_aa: CASSLGAYYGYTF

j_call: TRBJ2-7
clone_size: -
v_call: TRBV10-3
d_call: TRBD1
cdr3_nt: TGTGCCATCAGTGAACCTGGGACAGGGAGCTCCTACGAGCAGTACTTC
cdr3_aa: CAISEPGTGSSYEQYF

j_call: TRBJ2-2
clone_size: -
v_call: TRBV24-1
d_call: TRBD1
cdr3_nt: TGTGCCACCAGTGATTTGCATTCGGGGACAGCCGGGGAGCTGTTTTTT
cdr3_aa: CATSDLHSGTAGELFF

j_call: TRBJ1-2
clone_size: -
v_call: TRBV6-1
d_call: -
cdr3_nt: TGTGCCAGCAGTGCCAGTCGGGCAGGCTCCCGGTCGGGCTACACCTTC
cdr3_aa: CASSASRAGSRSGYTF

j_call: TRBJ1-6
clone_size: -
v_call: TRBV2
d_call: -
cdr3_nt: TGTGCCAGCAGTGAACTGGCTAATTCACCCCTCCACTTT
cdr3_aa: CASSELANSPLHF

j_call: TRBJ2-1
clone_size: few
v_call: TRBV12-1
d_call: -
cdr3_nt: TGTGCCAGCAGACAGGGCTACAATGAGCAGTTCTTC
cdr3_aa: CASRQGYNEQFF

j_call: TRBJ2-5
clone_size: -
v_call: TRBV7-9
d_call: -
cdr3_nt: TGTGCCAGCAGCTTACCCCTGAGCGCACAAGAGACCCAGTACTTC
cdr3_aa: CASSLPLSAQETQYF

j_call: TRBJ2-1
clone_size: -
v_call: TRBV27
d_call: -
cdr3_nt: TGTGCCAGCAGTCCCCTGGGCGACAACAAGTTCTTC
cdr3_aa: CASSPLGDNKFF

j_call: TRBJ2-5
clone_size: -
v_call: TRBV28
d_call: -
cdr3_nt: TGTGCCAGCAGGGGGCCCCTGGAGACCCAGTACTTC
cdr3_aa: CASRGPLETQYF